Presented here are 9 T cell receptor beta chains from one specimen sequenced in a study of patients and donors after allogeneic stem cell transplantation. Via MiXCR, TCRdb re-called the RT-PCR reads, giving one row per CDR3 protein. The sample has a few hundred thousand distinct CDR3 sequences, roughly 15% seen once; the top ten hold about 9.9%. The sequenced material came from blood, either unsorted or a sorted T cell fraction (not recorded which). Receptor source: a human donor who was either an allogeneic HSCT recipient or a stem cell or donor lymphocyte infusion donor (not recorded which). It is not recorded whose cells these are; they may come from a transplant donor.

In its sample, this clonotype was seen many times. The rearrangement links TRBV7-9 to TRBJ1-1, with D uncertain. This CDR3 is 13 amino acids long. The V end lost 8 bases, the J end lost 2 bases, and 12 bases lay between the germline ends. Germline assignment: CDR1 SEHNR and CDR2 FQNEAQ (reference sequence). The CDR3 sequence: CASSDAGNTEAFF. The DNA for the CDR3 is TGTGCCAGCTCAGATGCCGGCAACACTGAAGCTTTCTTT.

This clonotype was found a few times. The rearrangement links TRBV7-2 to TRBJ2-1; either TRBD1 or TRBD2 may supply D (5 bases each). Trimming removed 4 bases at V and 6 bases at J, with 16 bases between. The germline CDR1 and CDR2 sequences are SGHTA and FQGNSA. CDR3 length equals 15 residues. The CDR3 region has the DNA TGTGCCAGCAGCTCAATTTCGGGGCTATCCAATGAGCAGTTCTTC. This sequence encodes CASSSISGLSNEQFF.

The V and J genes are TRBV20-1 and TRBJ1-2, with unresolved D. CDR3 length: 10 amino acids. Deletions cut 4 bases from V and 6 bases from J, with 6 bases between. The germline gives CDR1 DFQATT, CDR2 SNEGSKA (reference sequence). CDR3 in DNA: TGCAGTGCTATCGACGATGGCTACACCTTC. Amino acids: CSAIDDGYTF.

This clonotype was counted many times. J is TRBJ2-3 and V is TRBV5-6, with 9 bases identical to TRBD1. The CDR3 totals 17 residues. V shed 3 bases and J 4 bases; nucleotides not matched to a gene: 12. Germline loops: CDR1 SGHDT, CDR2 YYEEEE. The CDR3 coding sequence is TGTGCCAGCAGCTCCTCAAAACAGGGGGCGCACGCAGATACGCAGTATTTT. Its translation is CASSSSKQGAHADTQYF.

V and J are TRBV7-9 and TRBJ2-7; no definite D call. This CDR3 is 15 amino acids long. The germline V and J ends were trimmed by 1 base and 4 bases, with 14 bases remaining between them. CDR1 is SEHNR, CDR2 FQNEAQ, per germline (reference sequence). This CDR3 is CASSLEGGALYEQYF. The DNA of the CDR3 is TGTGCCAGCAGCTTAGAAGGCGGAGCGCTTTACGAGCAGTACTTC.

This clonotype was seen more than once but under ten times. The chain has TRBV20-1 and TRBJ1-2; D remains ambiguous. Germline loops: CDR1 DFQATT, CDR2 SNEGSKA (reference sequence). This CDR3 is 14 amino acids long. V shed 0 bases and J shed 5 bases, with 13 bases lying between them. Written as DNA, the CDR3 is TGCAGTGCTAGAGATGGGAGTGGAACTTATGGCTACACCTTC. Its translation: CSARDGSGTYGYTF.

This clonotype was seen ten or more times. V usage is TRBV5-1 and J usage is TRBJ1-1; D perhaps matches TRBD1 (6 bases). Germline V gene data show CDR1 as SGHRS and CDR2 as YFSETQ. V was pared by 3 bases and J by 5 bases, with 11 bases between. The CDR3 is made up of 13 amino acids. This CDR3 reads CASSYGGGTEAFF. The CDR3 coding sequence is TGCGCCAGCAGCTACGGAGGGGGAACTGAAGCTTTCTTT.

This clonotype was found a few times. The J gene is TRBJ2-1, the V gene TRBV20-1; 10 nucleotides align to TRBD2. Germline-derived CDR1 and CDR2 are DFQATT and SNEGSKA (reference sequence). The CDR3 has 18 amino acids. The trim removed 0 bases at V and 2 bases at J, leaving 10 bases unmatched. CDR3 sequence reads: CSARDPGRLAGTYNEQFF. CDR3 DNA sequence: TGCAGTGCTAGAGACCCTGGCCGACTAGCGGGCACCTACAATGAGCAGTTCTTC.

Ten or more counts support this clonotype. One junction end does not reproduce the germline sequence, and a read error may be involved. V gene TRBV2 combines with J gene TRBJ2-1, with D perhaps matching TRBD2 (6 bases). Germline CDR1 and CDR2: SNHLY and FYNNEI. CDR3 size: 12 residues. CDR3 region: CASSERANEQFF. CDR3 DNA: TGCGCCAGCAGCGAGCGGGCCAATGAGCAGTTCTTC.